Shown below are 29 T cell receptor beta chains from a single sample sequenced in a study of blood T cell repertoires in COVID-19. Some clones are missing from TCRdb's copy, which holds only in-frame ones; the method was immunoSEQ multiplex PCR. There are 200,000 to 250,000 clones in the sample; around 89% occur only once, and about 4.8% lies in the top ten. What was sequenced was peripheral blood. The receptors shown here come from a woman aged 40 to 55 with acute or convalescent COVID-19.

The chain has TRBV5-4 and TRBJ2-3; 9 bases are shared with TRBD2. V was clipped by 2 bases and J by 2 bases; unmatched bases: 3. This CDR3 contains 15 residues. CDR1 and CDR2 from the germline V gene are SGHNT and YYREEE (reference sequence). CDR3 bases: TGTGCCAGCAGCTTAGCGGGGGGAGACACAGATACGCAGTATTTT. It specifies CASSLAGGDTDTQYF. Variable domain in full (rest from reference TRBV5-4 and TRBJ2-3): ETGVTQSPTHLIKTRGQQVTLRCSSQSGHNTVSWYQQALGQGPQFIFQYYREEENGRGNFPPRFSGLQFPNYSSELNVNALELDDSALYLCASSLAGGDTDTQYFGPGTRLTVL.

The chain joins TRBV12-3 or TRBV12-4 to TRBJ1-2, with 8 bases that match TRBD1. CDR3 length: 13 amino acids. Germline trimming cut 7 bases from V and 6 bases from J; bases unmatched to any gene: 7. This CDR3 reads CASNQGQGHGYTF. The CDR3 DNA follows: TGTGCCAGCAACCAAGGACAGGGCCATGGCTACACCTTC.

The gene calls are TRBV6-5 and TRBJ1-4; D is unclear. The germline gives CDR1 MNHEY, CDR2 SVGAGI. This CDR3 is built from 12 residues. The germline V and J ends were trimmed by 7 bases and 8 bases, with 11 bases remaining between them. This chain's CDR3 is CASTPAGEKLFF. The DNA for the CDR3 is TGTGCCAGCACCCCTGCCGGGGAAAAACTGTTTTTT.

This clone was seen a few times. V usage is TRBV5-1 and J usage is TRBJ2-7, with 8 nucleotides matching TRBD1. Germline trimming cut 0 bases from V and 7 bases from J; bases unmatched to any gene: 6. This CDR3 is built from 14 residues. CDR1 and CDR2 from the germline V gene are SGHRS and YFSETQ. The CDR3 spells CASSLGQGADEQYV. DNA of the CDR3: TGCGCCAGCAGCTTGGGGCAGGGGGCTGATGAGCAGTACGTC.

The genes are TRBV7-2 and TRBJ2-2, with unresolved D. The V end was cut by 1 base, the J end by 1 base, with 7 bases between. Germline assignment: CDR1 SGHTA and CDR2 FQGNSA. CDR3 size: 15 residues. The CDR3 protein is CASSLGSGNTGELFF. The CDR3 DNA reads TGTGCCAGCAGCTTAGGTTCAGGGAACACCGGGGAGCTGTTTTTT.

The V gene is TRBV21-1, the J gene TRBJ2-7; no DNA check was done on the table's D call, TRBD1. TRBV21-1 is a documented pseudogene. CDR3 length equals 15 residues. The CDR3 is CASSKGDRPSYEQYV. Written as DNA, the CDR3 is TGTGCCAGCAGCAAGGGGGACAGGCCCTCCTACGAGCAGTACGTC.

The chain joins TRBV3-1 (or the pseudogene TRBV3-2) to TRBJ1-2; 9 bases align to TRBD1. The trim removed 4 bases at V and 3 bases at J, leaving 3 bases unmatched. The CDR3 length is 14 residues. CDR1 is LGHDT, CDR2 YNNKEL, per germline (reference sequence). The CDR3 DNA is TGTGCCAGCAGCCGGGACAGGGCTTACTATGGCTACACCTTC. Protein product: CASSRDRAYYGYTF.

The chain recombines TRBV24-1 with TRBJ1-1; D gene unclear. V was trimmed by 3 bases and J by 0 bases, leaving 4 bases between them. The CDR3 is made up of 13 amino acids. Looked up from germline, CDR1 is KGHDR and CDR2 is SFDVKD. CDR3 in amino acids: CATSDTMNTEAFF. For the CDR3, the DNA is TGTGCCACCAGTGATACTATGAACACTGAAGCTTTCTTT.

The chain carries TRBV6-6 and TRBJ1-5; 8 bases align to TRBD1. This CDR3 is built from 14 residues. V was clipped by 8 bases and J by 0 bases; unmatched bases: 3. Per germline, CDR1 MNHNY and CDR2 SVGAGI (reference sequence). Here the CDR3 reads CASLTGDSNQPQHF. CDR3 DNA: TGTGCCAGCCTGACAGGGGATAGCAATCAGCCCCAGCATTTT.

The sample holds a few counts of this clone. The chain employs TRBV19 and TRBJ1-2; weak D call: TRBD1 (5 bases). Trimming cost V 4 bases and J 8 bases, with 17 bases left between them. Germline CDR1 and CDR2: LNHDA and SQIVND (reference sequence). This CDR3 has 14 residues. The CDR3 coding sequence is TGTGCCAGTAGTAATAGCGGGACCACTATGGGCTACACCTTC. Its protein product is CASSNSGTTMGYTF.

The J gene is TRBJ2-2, the V gene TRBV7-2, with 11 bases fitting TRBD2. Germline V gene sequence: CDR1 SGHTA, CDR2 FQGNSA. After removal of 3 bases from V and 5 bases from J, the junction contained 8 bases not matched to a gene. This CDR3 region has 17 residues. The CDR3 spells CASSFLAGGPGTGELFF. CDR3 coding DNA: TGTGCCAGCAGCTTCCTAGCGGGGGGCCCGGGAACCGGGGAGCTGTTTTTT.

This clone was picked up a small number of times. The CDR3 loop reads CASSEFGGLGDTQYF. The CDR3 DNA reads TGTGCCAGCAGTGAATTTGGGGGGTTGGGAGATACGCAGTATTTT. This chain connects TRBV6-1 to TRBJ2-3, with D tentatively TRBD2 (6 bases). Trimming left V 2 bases short and J 5 bases short, with 14 bases between. CDR1 and CDR2 (germline): MNHNS, SASEGT. This CDR3 is 15 amino acids long.

V usage is TRBV27 and J usage is TRBJ1-1; D remains ambiguous. CDR1 MNHEY and CDR2 SMNVEV come from the germline V gene (reference sequence). Trimming removed 5 bases from V and 1 base from J, with 5 bases in between. The CDR3 runs to 12 residues. CDR3: CASSEGNTEAFF. CDR3 nucleotide sequence: TGTGCCAGCAGTGAGGGGAACACTGAAGCTTTCTTT.

This chain joins TRBV30 and TRBJ1-1; 10 bases line up with TRBD1. CDR1 is GTSNPN and CDR2 is SVGIG in the germline V gene (reference sequence). V lost 3 bases and J lost 5; bases outside the gene matches: 9. CDR3 length: 15 residues. The CDR3 bases are TGTGCCTGGAGGGTGGGGACAGGGGCAAAAACTGAAGCTTTCTTT. Its protein product is CAWRVGTGAKTEAFF.

Here the CDR3 reads CASSTQDRFSGNTIYF. The CDR3 DNA reads TGTGCCAGCAGTACCCAGGACAGATTCTCTGGAAACACCATATATTTT. V gene TRBV28 combines with J gene TRBJ1-3; a possible D gene is TRBD1 (6 bases). The CDR3 sequence is 16 residues long. The V gene's germline CDR1 is MDHEN and CDR2 SYDVKM. Deletions cut 5 bases from V and 0 bases from J, with 14 bases between.

The CDR3 protein is CASSPGLARTYNEQFF. Here the CDR3 DNA reads TGTGCCAGCAGCCCAGGACTAGCGCGTACCTACAATGAGCAGTTCTTC. The rearrangement joins TRBV5-4 to TRBJ2-1; 9 nucleotides line up with TRBD2. V lost 4 bases, J lost 2 bases, and 7 bases stayed unmatched. The CDR3 length is 16 residues. Germline loops: CDR1 SGHNT, CDR2 YYREEE (reference sequence).

The rearrangement joins TRBV14 to TRBJ1-1; possible D gene TRBD1, 6 bases. This CDR3 spans 16 amino acids. Trimming pared 0 bases from V and 1 base from J, leaving 12 bases between. CDR1 is SGHDN and CDR2 is FVKESK in the germline V gene. CDR3 amino acids: CASSQDRGRGNTEAFF. CDR3 sequence (DNA): TGTGCCAGCAGCCAAGATCGAGGCAGGGGGAACACTGAAGCTTTCTTT.

The rearrangement links TRBV12-5 to TRBJ2-3; possibly TRBD1 for D (6 bases). V lost 6 bases, J lost 6 bases, and 25 bases lay in between. The CDR3 loop spans 17 amino acids. Germline loops: CDR1 LGHNT, CDR2 FRNRAP. CDR3: CASGPPTGTQVPDTQYF. In DNA, the CDR3 is TGTGCTAGTGGCCCTCCTACAGGGACCCAAGTTCCGGATACGCAGTATTTT.

The chain recombines TRBV2 with TRBJ1-6; unclear D gene. V was cut by 3 bases and J by 0 bases, with 9 bases left in between. Germline lookup yields CDR1 SNHLY and CDR2 FYNNEI. This CDR3 is 16 amino acids long. CDR3 protein: CASSDVGSSYNSPLHF. CDR3 DNA: TGTGCCAGCAGTGACGTGGGGAGCTCCTATAATTCACCCCTCCACTTT.

The chain employs TRBV6-4 and TRBJ1-2; D unclear. Trimming shortened V by 5 bases and J by 5 bases, and 18 bases separated the two germline ends. CDR1 and CDR2 (germline): MRHNA, SNTAGT. There are 15 residues in the CDR3. The CDR3 coding sequence is TGTGCCAGCAGTCCCCAGGCAGCTGCCCTTTATGGCTACACCTTC. It codes for CASSPQAAALYGYTF.

CDR3 sequence reads: CASSETQGSTPRQFF. The DNA of the CDR3 is TGTGCCAGCAGCGAGACACAGGGATCAACGCCCCGGCAGTTCTTC. The chain employs TRBV5-4 and TRBJ2-1, with D possibly matching TRBD1 (6 bases). CDR1 and CDR2 (germline): SGHNT, YYREEE (reference sequence). V shed 4 bases and J shed 12 bases, with 23 bases lying between them. CDR3 length: 15 residues.

This chain links TRBV15 with TRBJ1-5, with TRBD1 matching 9 bases. CDR1 and CDR2 (germline): LNHNV, YYDKDF (reference sequence). The length of the CDR3 is 15 residues. With 5 bases clipped from V and 3 bases from J, the junction kept 5 bases outside the gene matches. CDR3: CATSLDRGSNQPQHF. Written as DNA, the CDR3 is TGTGCCACCAGCCTGGACAGGGGTTCCAATCAGCCCCAGCATTTT. Full variable domain (outside the CDR3, taken from reference TRBV15 and TRBJ1-5): DAMVIQNPRYQVTQFGKPVTLSCSQTLNHNVMYWYQQKSSQAPKLLFHYYDKDFNNEADTPDNFQSRRPNTSFCFLDIRSPGLGDTAMYLCATSLDRGSNQPQHFGDGTRLSIL.

The rearrangement links TRBV10-3 to TRBJ1-1; D unclear. The V gene lost 6 bases and the J gene lost 0 bases, with 11 bases spanning the gap. This CDR3 region has 14 residues. Germline values: CDR1 ENHRY, CDR2 SYGVKD. For the CDR3, the DNA is TGTGCCATCAGGGCGGACGGGGTGAACACTGAAGCTTTCTTT. It specifies CAIRADGVNTEAFF.

The genes are TRBV24-1 and TRBJ2-5; D might be TRBD1 (6 bases). The V gene's germline CDR1 is KGHDR and CDR2 SFDVKD. The CDR3 length is 15 residues. Trimming left V 2 bases short and J 2 bases short, with 11 bases between. CDR3 DNA sequence: TGTGCCACCAGTGATTCTAGGACAGTTCAAGAGACCCAGTACTTC. Its protein product is CATSDSRTVQETQYF.

The chain links TRBV19 to TRBJ1-2, with D possibly being TRBD1 (5 bases). V dropped 0 bases and J dropped 7 bases, with 12 bases sitting between them. This CDR3 is 14 amino acids long. Germline-derived CDR1 and CDR2 are LNHDA and SQIVND (reference sequence). CDR3 DNA sequence: TGTGCCAGTAGTATAGATGCTGGGGCCCGTGGCTACACCTTC. It yields the protein CASSIDAGARGYTF.

This chain joins TRBV9 and TRBJ1-6; D possibly corresponds to TRBD1 (5 bases). The CDR3 spans 15 residues. Germline assignment: CDR1 SGDLS and CDR2 YYNGEE. Trimming removed 3 bases from V and 7 bases from J, with 14 bases in between. The CDR3 is CASSAHRTLNSPLHF. The CDR3 DNA sequence: TGTGCCAGCAGCGCCCACAGGACCCTGAATTCACCCCTCCACTTT.

The chain joins TRBV6-5 to TRBJ1-1; 7 bases match TRBD1. This CDR3 has 15 amino acids. Germline trimming cut 6 bases from V and 5 bases from J; bases unmatched to any gene: 12. CDR1 MNHEY and CDR2 SVGAGI come from the germline V gene. The CDR3: CASREGAHGGTEAFF. The CDR3, as DNA: TGTGCCAGCAGGGAGGGGGCTCACGGGGGAACTGAAGCTTTCTTT.

The chain has TRBV6-5 and TRBJ1-5, with 11 bases lining up with TRBD1. Germline CDR1 is MNHEY and CDR2 is SVGAGI. The CDR3 loop spans 15 amino acids. V shed 4 bases and J 4 bases; nucleotides not matched to a gene: 3. CDR3 amino acids: CASSWTGGRNQPQHF. In DNA form, the CDR3 reads TGTGCCAGCAGTTGGACAGGGGGCCGAAATCAGCCCCAGCATTTT.

V usage is TRBV11-2 and J usage is TRBJ1-1; D gene unclear. Trimming pared 3 bases from V and 2 bases from J, leaving 10 bases between. The CDR3 has 14 residues. The germline gives CDR1 SGHAT, CDR2 FQNNGV. The DNA of the CDR3 is TGTGCCAGCAGCTTTGTGGACTATAACACTGAAGCTTTCTTT. Translating it yields CASSFVDYNTEAFF.